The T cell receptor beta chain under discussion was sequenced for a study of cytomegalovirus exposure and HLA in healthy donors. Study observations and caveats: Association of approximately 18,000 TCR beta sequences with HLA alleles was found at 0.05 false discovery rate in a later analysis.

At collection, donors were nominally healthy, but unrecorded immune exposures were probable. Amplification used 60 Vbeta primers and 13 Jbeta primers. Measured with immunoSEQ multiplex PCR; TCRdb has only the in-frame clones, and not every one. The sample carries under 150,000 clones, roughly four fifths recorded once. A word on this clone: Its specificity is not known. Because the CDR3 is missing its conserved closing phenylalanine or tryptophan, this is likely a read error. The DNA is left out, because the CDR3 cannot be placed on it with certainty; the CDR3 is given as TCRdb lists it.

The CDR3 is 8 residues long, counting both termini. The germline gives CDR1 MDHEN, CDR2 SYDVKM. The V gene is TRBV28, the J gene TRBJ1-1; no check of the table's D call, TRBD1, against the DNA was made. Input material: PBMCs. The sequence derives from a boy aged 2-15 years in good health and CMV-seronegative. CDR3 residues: CASSWTSA.